These T cell receptor beta chains were read from a single sample in a study of technical replicates of blood from several donors. TCRdb's copy holds only in-frame clones and misses some; the assay was immunoSEQ multiplex PCR. Among about 61,000 clones, 97% were seen once, and the ten largest hold approximately 0.19%. Material: T cells isolated from PBMCs. These receptors were taken from a human donor in good health. CDR3s include the opening cysteine and the closing phenylalanine or tryptophan. The order of the fields is V gene, clone size, D gene, J gene, CDR3 protein, CDR3 DNA. The D gene is left open where the match is weak. Clone size, where shown, is once, few, many, or a class for clones that have expanded.

TRBV29-1,.,TRBD2,TRBJ2-3,CSVEGISDGGVPDTQYF,TGCAGCGTTGAAGGTATTTCGGACGGGGGGGTCCCAGATACGCAGTATTTT
TRBV15,.,.,TRBJ2-7,CATSRDMERGDYEQYF,TGTGCCACCAGCAGAGATATGGAGAGAGGAGACTACGAGCAGTACTTC
TRBV6-1,.,.,TRBJ2-7,CASNTGLSSYEQYF,TGTGCCAGCAATACAGGGTTGAGCTCCTACGAGCAGTACTTC
TRBV6-5,.,TRBD1,TRBJ1-1,CASSSVDRAVTEAFF,TGTGCCAGCAGTTCCGTAGACAGGGCGGTCACTGAAGCTTTCTTT
TRBV7-9,.,TRBD1,TRBJ2-5,CASSWWTGRKETQYF,TGTGCCAGCAGCTGGTGGACAGGGAGGAAAGAGACCCAGTACTTC
TRBV18,.,TRBD1,TRBJ2-7,CASSPGTGTLVGPYEQYF,TGTGCCAGCTCACCAGGGACAGGGACGCTGGTAGGGCCCTACGAGCAGTACTTC
TRBV6-1,.,TRBD1,TRBJ2-2,CASSEGASGTVQNTGELFF,TGTGCCAGCAGTGAAGGCGCCTCCGGGACAGTCCAAAACACCGGGGAGCTGTTTTTT
TRBV7-9,once,TRBD1,TRBJ1-2,CATRYLDRELFTF,TGTGCCACCCGGTATTTGGACAGGGAGCTTTTTACCTTC
TRBV11-2,.,.,TRBJ1-1,CASSGDRRSAFF,TGTGCCAGCAGTGGTGACAGAAGGTCAGCTTTCTTT
TRBV5-4,.,TRBD1,TRBJ1-2,CASSPDRAVGGYTF,TGTGCCAGCAGCCCCGACAGGGCTGTGGGGGGCTACACCTTC
TRBV4-1,.,TRBD2,TRBJ2-1,CASSPPQRGYNEQFF,TGCGCCAGCAGCCCTCCCCAGCGGGGATACAATGAGCAGTTCTTC
TRBV11-3,.,.,TRBJ2-5,CASTAWEDRETQYF,TGTGCCAGCACGGCCTGGGAAGACAGGGAGACCCAGTACTTC
TRBV6-1,.,TRBD2,TRBJ2-7,CASSEGRGGLSEQYF,TGTGCCAGCAGTGAAGGGCGGGGGGGCCTCTCCGAGCAGTACTTC
TRBV19,.,.,TRBJ2-7,CASGFSYEQYF,TGTGCCAGCGGGTTCTCCTACGAGCAGTACTTC
TRBV18,.,.,TRBJ1-2,CASSLQGIRYTF,TGTGCCAGCTCACTCCAGGGTATTCGCTACACCTTC
TRBV4-2,once,.,TRBJ1-3,CASSPGVPGNTIYF,TGTGCCAGCAGCCCAGGGGTCCCTGGAAACACCATATATTTT
TRBV5-6,.,.,TRBJ2-3,CASSSLLGGGGSFYTQYF,TGTGCCAGCAGCTCCCTTTTGGGGGGTGGAGGGTCCTTCTATACGCAGTATTTT
TRBV28,.,.,TRBJ2-7,CASTRDTTFYEQYF,TGTGCCAGCACTCGGGACACTACGTTCTACGAGCAGTACTTC
TRBV9,.,TRBD1,TRBJ2-7,CASSRDGTGSYEQYF,TGTGCCAGCAGCCGGGATGGGACAGGGAGCTACGAGCAGTACTTC
TRBV5-1,.,TRBD1,TRBJ1-5,CASSLGASGGSDQPQHF,TGCGCCAGCAGCTTGGGGGCCTCAGGGGGCTCCGATCAGCCCCAGCATTTT
TRBV19,.,.,TRBJ2-5,CASSQQGRETQYF,TGTGCCAGTAGTCAACAGGGTCGGGAGACCCAGTACTTC
TRBV9,.,.,TRBJ1-4,CASSVSGTTNEKLFF,TGTGCCAGCAGCGTATCAGGGACAACTAATGAAAAACTGTTTTTT
TRBV7-8,.,.,TRBJ1-5,CASSRDRLSNQPQHF,TGTGCCAGCAGCCGCGACAGGCTTAGCAATCAGCCCCAGCATTTT